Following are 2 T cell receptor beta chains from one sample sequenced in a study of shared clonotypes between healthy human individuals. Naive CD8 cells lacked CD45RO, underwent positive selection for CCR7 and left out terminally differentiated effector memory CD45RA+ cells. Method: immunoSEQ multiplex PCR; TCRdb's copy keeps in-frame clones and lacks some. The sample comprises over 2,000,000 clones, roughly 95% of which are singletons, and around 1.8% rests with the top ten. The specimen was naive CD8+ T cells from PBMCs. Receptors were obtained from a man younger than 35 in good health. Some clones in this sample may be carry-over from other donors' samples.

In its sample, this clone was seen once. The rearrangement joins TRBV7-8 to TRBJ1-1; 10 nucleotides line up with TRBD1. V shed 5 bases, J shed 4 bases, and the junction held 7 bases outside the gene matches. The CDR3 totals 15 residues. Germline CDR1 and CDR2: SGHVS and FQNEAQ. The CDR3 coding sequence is TGTGCCAGCAGCATAGGGGACAGGGGTGCCACTGAAGCTTTCTTT. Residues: CASSIGDRGATEAFF.

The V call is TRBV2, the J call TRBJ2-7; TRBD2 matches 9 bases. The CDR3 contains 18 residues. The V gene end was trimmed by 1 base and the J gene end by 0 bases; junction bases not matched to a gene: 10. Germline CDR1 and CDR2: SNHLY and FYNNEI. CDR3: CASSEGLWLAGTSYEQYF. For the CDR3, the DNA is TGTGCCAGCAGTGAAGGTCTGTGGCTAGCGGGAACCTCCTACGAGCAGTACTTC.